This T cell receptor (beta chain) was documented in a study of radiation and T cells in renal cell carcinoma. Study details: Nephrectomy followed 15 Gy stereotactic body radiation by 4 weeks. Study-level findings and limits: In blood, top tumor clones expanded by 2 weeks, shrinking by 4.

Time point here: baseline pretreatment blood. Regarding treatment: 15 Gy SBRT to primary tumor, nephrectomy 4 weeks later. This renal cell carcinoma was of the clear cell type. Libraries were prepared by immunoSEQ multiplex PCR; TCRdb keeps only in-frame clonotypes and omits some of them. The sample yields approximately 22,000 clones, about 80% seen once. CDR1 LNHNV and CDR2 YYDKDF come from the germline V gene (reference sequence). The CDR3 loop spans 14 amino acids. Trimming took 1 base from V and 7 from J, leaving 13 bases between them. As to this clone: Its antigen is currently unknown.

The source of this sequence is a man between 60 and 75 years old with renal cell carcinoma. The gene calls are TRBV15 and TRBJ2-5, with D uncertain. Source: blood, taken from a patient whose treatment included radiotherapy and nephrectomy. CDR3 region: CATSRGRSIGTQYF. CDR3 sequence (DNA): TGTGCCACCAGCAGAGGAAGGTCCATCGGGACCCAGTACTTC.